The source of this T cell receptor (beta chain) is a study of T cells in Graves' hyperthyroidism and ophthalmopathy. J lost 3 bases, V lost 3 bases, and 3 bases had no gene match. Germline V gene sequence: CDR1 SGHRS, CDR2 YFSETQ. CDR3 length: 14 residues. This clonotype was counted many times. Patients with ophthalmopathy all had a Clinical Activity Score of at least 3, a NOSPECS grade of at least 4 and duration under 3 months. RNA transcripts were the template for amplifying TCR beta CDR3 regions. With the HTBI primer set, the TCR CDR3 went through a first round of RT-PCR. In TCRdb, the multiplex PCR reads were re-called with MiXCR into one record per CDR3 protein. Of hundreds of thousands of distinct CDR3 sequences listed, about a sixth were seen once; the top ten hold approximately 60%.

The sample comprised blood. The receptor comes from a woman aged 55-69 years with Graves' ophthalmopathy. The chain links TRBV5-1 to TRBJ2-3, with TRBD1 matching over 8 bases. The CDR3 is CASSSGQATDTQYF. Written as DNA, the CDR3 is TGCGCCAGCAGCTCGGGACAGGCAACAGATACGCAGTATTTT.